This TCR beta chain was observed in a study of Graves' ophthalmopathy and Graves' hyperthyroidism. The study's findings and limits: Built on 13 signatures, a model told ophthalmopathy apart from stable hyperthyroidism with about 88% sensitivity and approximately 81% specificity.

RNA transcripts were the template, and TCR beta CDR3 regions were amplified from them. First-round RT-PCR employed HTBI primers, with a second-round multiplex PCR after it. TCRdb itself ran the multiplex PCR reads through MiXCR, one entry per CDR3 protein. The sample has roughly 400,000 distinct CDR3 sequences; 15% are singletons. V was pared by 0 bases and J by 4 bases, with 6 bases between. There are 13 residues in the CDR3. Germline loops: CDR1 SEHNR, CDR2 FQNEAQ (reference sequence). In this sample, this clonotype turned up many times. What it binds is unknown. Input material: peripheral blood. The rearrangement joins TRBV7-9 to TRBJ1-2, with no clear D. This receptor was identified in a woman between 18 and 29 years old with stable Graves' hyperthyroidism. The CDR3 loop is CASSLAVGYGYTF. The CDR3 nucleotides read TGTGCCAGCAGCTTAGCAGTAGGCTATGGCTACACCTTC.